The 25 T cell receptor beta chains listed next were all sequenced from one sample in a study of blood T cell repertoires in COVID-19. Using immunoSEQ multiplex PCR, the repertoire was profiled, and TCRdb retains in-frame clones only, with some absent. Found here are approximately 150,000 clones, about 83% of them singletons; the top ten hold about 9.4%. The sequenced material came from peripheral blood. The receptors originated from a woman aged 45-60 years with active or convalescent COVID-19.

This clone was detected only once. The chain carries TRBV11-2 and TRBJ2-5, with TRBD2 identical over 10 bases. The CDR3 spans 15 residues. CDR1 and CDR2 from the germline V gene are SGHAT and FQNNGV. V trimming: 1 base; J trimming: 4 bases; junction bases outside the gene matches: 3. In DNA form, the CDR3 reads TGTGCCAGCAGCTTAGGCCTAGCGGGAGCAGAGACCCAGTACTTC. Encoded protein: CASSLGLAGAETQYF.

DNA for the CDR3: TGTGCCACCGGATCGACAGGATCGACAAATGAGCAGTTCTTC. This translates into CATGSTGSTNEQFF. This rearrangement joins TRBV24-1 to TRBJ2-1; D may be TRBD1 (6 bases). Germline-derived CDR1 and CDR2 are KGHDR and SFDVKD. This CDR3 is built from 14 residues. The germline V and J ends were trimmed by 9 bases and 7 bases, with 18 bases remaining between them.

This rearrangement joins TRBV11-2 to TRBJ2-3, with 8 positions matching TRBD1. The CDR3 consists of 16 residues. V shed 5 bases and J 0 bases; nucleotides not matched to a gene: 7. Germline V gives CDR1 SGHAT, CDR2 FQNNGV. The CDR3: CASSHGTGTSTDTQYF. In DNA form, the CDR3 reads TGTGCCAGCAGCCATGGGACAGGAACTAGCACAGATACGCAGTATTTT.

This sequence joins TRBV7-3 and TRBJ2-7; D is possibly TRBD2 (7 bases). In germline, CDR1 is SGHTA, CDR2 FQGTGA. The CDR3 extends over 16 amino acids. The V end lost 1 base, the J end lost 3 bases, and 16 bases lay between the germline ends. CDR3 protein: CASSLSGGGQFYEQYF. As DNA, the CDR3 is TGTGCCAGCAGCTTAAGCGGGGGAGGACAGTTCTACGAGCAGTACTTC.

Only one count was recorded for this clone. J is TRBJ1-2 and V is TRBV29-1; 7 bases line up with TRBD1. V dropped 6 bases and J dropped 2; count of bases not matched to a gene: 3. CDR1 SQVTM and CDR2 ANQGSEA come from the germline V gene. CDR3 length equals 12 residues. CDR3 sequence (DNA): TGCAGCGTGAAGGGACAGAACTATGGCTACACCTTC. Translated, it gives CSVKGQNYGYTF.

This CDR3 is CASSFMTPGAFF. Here the CDR3 DNA reads TGTGCCAGCAGTTTTATGACGCCGGGAGCTTTCTTT. The rearrangement joins TRBV28 to TRBJ1-1, with D unresolved. Germline values: CDR1 MDHEN, CDR2 SYDVKM. V dropped 3 bases and J dropped 10 bases, with 12 bases sitting between them. This CDR3 has 12 residues.

This clone was detected only once. J is TRBJ2-5 and V is TRBV14; D is possibly TRBD2 (6 bases). Trimming pared 0 bases from V and 7 bases from J, leaving 24 bases between. Germline-derived CDR1 and CDR2 are SGHDN and FVKESK. The CDR3 is made up of 18 amino acids. The CDR3 reads CASSQDFQSYGGIGTQYF. The CDR3 nucleotides read TGTGCCAGCAGCCAAGATTTTCAGTCTTACGGCGGGATAGGGACCCAGTACTTC.

The rearrangement uses TRBV10-3 and TRBJ1-2; 7 bases agree with TRBD1. Looked up from germline, CDR1 is ENHRY and CDR2 is SYGVKD. The CDR3 totals 12 residues. With 7 bases clipped from V and 3 bases from J, the junction kept 2 bases outside the gene matches. CDR3 coding DNA: TGTGCCATCAATACAGGGGACTATGGCTACACCTTC. It specifies CAINTGDYGYTF.

This clone was counted a single time. The V and J genes are TRBV7-9 and TRBJ1-2; D call uncertain. V was pared by 1 base and J by 8 bases, with 17 bases between. The CDR3 length is 15 residues. CDR1 and CDR2 from the germline V gene are SEHNR and FQNEAQ (reference sequence). The CDR3 region is CASSLGTAGSTGYTF. CDR3 nucleotides: TGTGCCAGCAGCTTAGGAACGGCAGGCTCAACGGGCTACACCTTC.

The gene calls are TRBV21-1 and TRBJ1-4. TRBV21-1 is tagged as a pseudogene. This CDR3 is built from 10 residues. Here the CDR3 reads CASSRPREFF. The CDR3 nucleotides are TGTGCCAGCAGTCGCCCCCGAGAGTTTTTT.

V gene TRBV19 combines with J gene TRBJ1-6; 7 positions agree with TRBD1. CDR3 length equals 15 residues. Germline V lookup: CDR1 LNHDA, CDR2 SQIVND (reference sequence). J gave up 7 bases and V 5 bases, and 8 bases lay outside the gene matches. CDR3 nucleotides: TGTGCCAGTAGTCTCGGACAGGCGGGGAATTCACCCCTCCACTTT. Amino acids: CASSLGQAGNSPLHF.

V is TRBV30 and J is TRBJ1-1; possible D gene TRBD1, 5 bases. The CDR3 is 13 residues long. Trimming took 4 bases from V and 2 from J, leaving 11 bases between them. The V gene's germline CDR1 is GTSNPN and CDR2 SVGIG (reference sequence). The CDR3 bases are TGTGCCTGGAATAGGGGCACAAACACTGAAGCTTTCTTT. Residues: CAWNRGTNTEAFF.

The chain employs TRBV5-4 and TRBJ2-1; D possibly corresponds to TRBD1 (5 bases). The CDR3 totals 15 residues. Germline CDR1 and CDR2: SGHNT and YYREEE (reference sequence). The V end was cut by 1 base, the J end by 3 bases, with 11 bases between. CDR3 DNA sequence: TGTGCCAGCAGCTTGCCACCCCAGGGCTACAATGAGCAGTTCTTC. It encodes CASSLPPQGYNEQFF.

This sequence joins TRBV30 and TRBJ1-6; TRBD1 matches 12 bases. The ends lost 3 bases at V and 10 bases at J; junction bases unmatched: 7. The germline CDR1 and CDR2 sequences are GTSNPN and SVGIG (reference sequence). This CDR3 has 15 amino acids. CDR3 nucleotides: TGTGCCTGGAGCTCGGGACAGGGGGCGACGTCACCCCTCCACTTT. As protein: CAWSSGQGATSPLHF. The whole variable domain, remainder taken from reference TRBV30 and TRBJ1-6, is SQTIHQWPATLVQPVGSPLSLECTVEGTSNPNLYWYRQAAGRGLQLLFYSVGIGQISSEVPQNLSASRPQDRQFILSSKKLLLSDSGFYLCAWSSGQGATSPLHFGNGTRLTVT.

The J gene is TRBJ1-1, the V gene TRBV27; D is undetermined. This CDR3 is 13 amino acids long. The V gene's germline CDR1 is MNHEY and CDR2 SMNVEV (reference sequence). Trimming removed 3 bases from V and 4 bases from J, with 9 bases in between. The CDR3 protein is CASSLELSTEAFF. The CDR3 region has the DNA TGTGCCAGCAGTTTGGAGTTGAGCACTGAAGCTTTCTTT.

This rearrangement joins TRBV10-3 to TRBJ1-3; no clear D. The CDR3 sequence is 14 residues long. Germline CDR1 is ENHRY and CDR2 is SYGVKD. Trimming cost V 6 bases and J 2 bases, with 11 bases left between them. The CDR3 nucleotides are TGTGCCATCAGCGGTTTCGGAGCTGGAAACACCATATATTTT. Its protein product is CAISGFGAGNTIYF.

This chain joins TRBV6-2 or TRBV6-3 and TRBJ1-5; tentatively, D is TRBD1 (5 bases). V dropped 5 bases and J dropped 6 bases, with 20 bases sitting between them. Germline CDR1 reads MNHEY; CDR2 reads SVGEGT. The CDR3 is made up of 16 amino acids. CDR3 sequence: CASSTRTVSGGQPQHF. CDR3 DNA: TGTGCCAGCAGTACCCGGACGGTGTCGGGGGGTCAGCCCCAGCATTTT.

The chain uses TRBV7-3 and TRBJ2-2; D may be TRBD2 (6 bases). The CDR3 loop spans 15 amino acids. Trimming shortened V by 8 bases and J by 0 bases, and 13 bases separated the two germline ends. Germline V gene data show CDR1 as SGHTA and CDR2 as FQGTGA. The chain's CDR3 is CASGFGGANTGELFF. The DNA of the CDR3 is TGTGCCAGCGGTTTCGGCGGGGCGAACACCGGGGAGCTGTTTTTT. The full variable domain, rest sourced from reference TRBV7-3 and TRBJ2-2, is GAGVSQTPSNKVTEKGKYVELRCDPISGHTALYWYRQSLGQGPEFLIYFQGTGAADDSGLPNDRFFAVRPEGSVSTLKIQRTERGDSAVYLCASGFGGANTGELFFGEGSRLTVL.

The chain uses TRBV15 and TRBJ2-3; weak D call: TRBD1 (5 bases). Germline V gene data show CDR1 as LNHNV and CDR2 as YYDKDF (reference sequence). CDR3 length: 15 amino acids. Trimming left V 2 bases short and J 1 base short, with 10 bases between. The CDR3 DNA reads TGTGCCACCAGCAGATACGACAGACGCACAGATACGCAGTATTTT. Its protein product is CATSRYDRRTDTQYF.

The chain has TRBV10-3 and TRBJ1-1, with D maybe TRBD1 (5 bases). The V and J ends lost 3 bases and 3 bases respectively, with 14 bases between them. This CDR3 region has 15 residues. Germline-derived CDR1 and CDR2 are ENHRY and SYGVKD. DNA for the CDR3: TGTGCCATCAGTGAAGTAAGGGGTAAGGACACTGAAGCTTTCTTT. Translated: CAISEVRGKDTEAFF.

This clone was observed a single time. The V call is TRBV24-1, the J call TRBJ1-5; D unclear. The CDR3 runs to 14 residues. The V end was cut by 4 bases, the J end by 1 base, with 7 bases between. Germline CDR1 reads KGHDR; CDR2 reads SFDVKD. The chain's CDR3 is CATSESGSNQPQHF. For the CDR3, the DNA is TGTGCCACCAGTGAGTCGGGAAGCAATCAGCCCCAGCATTTT.

This chain links TRBV7-2 with TRBJ2-1, with a possible D match to TRBD2 (6 bases). The CDR3 length is 14 residues. V lost 5 bases and J lost 3, with 11 bases in between. Germline CDR1 reads SGHTA; CDR2 reads FQGNSA. The CDR3 loop reads CASSPGLDYNEQFF. CDR3 coding DNA: TGTGCCAGCAGCCCGGGACTGGACTACAATGAGCAGTTCTTC.

This sequence joins TRBV28 and TRBJ2-3, with 8 bases identical to TRBD2. The CDR3 loop spans 16 amino acids. Per the germline V gene, CDR1 is MDHEN and CDR2 is SYDVKM. Trimming cost V 3 bases and J 1 base; bases outside gene matches: 6. This CDR3 is CASSFASGYGTDTQYF. The CDR3 DNA follows: TGTGCCAGCAGTTTCGCTAGCGGGTATGGCACAGATACGCAGTATTTT.

The rearrangement uses TRBV10-3 and TRBJ1-1, with D maybe TRBD1 (5 bases). Germline CDR1 reads ENHRY; CDR2 reads SYGVKD. V was trimmed by 6 bases and J by 0 bases, leaving 14 bases between them. The CDR3 sequence is 15 residues long. The CDR3 here is CAIRRPDRLNTEAFF. As DNA, the CDR3 is TGTGCCATCAGGCGGCCTGACAGATTGAACACTGAAGCTTTCTTT.

This sequence joins TRBV11-2 and TRBJ1-6; no reliable D call. V gave up 1 base and J gave up 8 bases, with 9 bases separating them. Germline V gives CDR1 SGHAT, CDR2 FQNNGV. CDR3 size: 14 residues. CDR3 loop: CASSLVGRDSPLHF. The DNA for the CDR3 is TGTGCCAGCAGCTTAGTGGGGAGGGATTCACCCCTCCACTTT.